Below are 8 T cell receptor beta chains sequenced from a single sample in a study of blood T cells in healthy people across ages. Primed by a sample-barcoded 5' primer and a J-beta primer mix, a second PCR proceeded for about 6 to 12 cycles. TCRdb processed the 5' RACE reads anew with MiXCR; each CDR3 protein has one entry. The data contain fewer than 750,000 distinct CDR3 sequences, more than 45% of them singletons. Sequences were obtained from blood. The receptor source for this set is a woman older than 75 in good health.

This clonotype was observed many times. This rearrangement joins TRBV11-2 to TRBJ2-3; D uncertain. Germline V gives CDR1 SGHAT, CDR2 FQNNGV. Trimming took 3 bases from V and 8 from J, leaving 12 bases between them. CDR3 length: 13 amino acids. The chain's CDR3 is CASSFRTGSTQYF. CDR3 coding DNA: TGTGCCAGCAGCTTCCGGACCGGGTCTACGCAGTATTTT.

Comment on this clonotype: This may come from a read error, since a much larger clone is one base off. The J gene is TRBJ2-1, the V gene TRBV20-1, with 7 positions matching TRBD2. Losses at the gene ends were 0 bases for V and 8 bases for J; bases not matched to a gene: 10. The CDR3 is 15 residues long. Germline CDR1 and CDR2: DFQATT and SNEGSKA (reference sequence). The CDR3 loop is CSARDVSGWNDEQFF. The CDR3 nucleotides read TGCAGTGCTAGAGATGTTAGCGGGTGGAACGATGAGCAGTTCTTC.

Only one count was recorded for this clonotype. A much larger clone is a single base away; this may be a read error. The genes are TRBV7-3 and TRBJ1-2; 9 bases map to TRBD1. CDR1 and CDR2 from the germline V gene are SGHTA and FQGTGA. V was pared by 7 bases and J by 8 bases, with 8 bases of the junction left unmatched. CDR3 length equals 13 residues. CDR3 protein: CASNSGQGTGYTF. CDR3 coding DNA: TGTGCCAGCAACTCCGGACAGGGGACCGGCTACACCTTC.

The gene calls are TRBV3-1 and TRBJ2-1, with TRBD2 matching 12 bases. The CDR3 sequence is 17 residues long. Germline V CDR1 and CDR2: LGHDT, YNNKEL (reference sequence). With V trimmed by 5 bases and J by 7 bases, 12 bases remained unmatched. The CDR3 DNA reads TGTGCCAGCAGCTCCCGGGGTCTAGCGGGGGGGCGTAATGAGCAGTTCTTC. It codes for CASSSRGLAGGRNEQFF.

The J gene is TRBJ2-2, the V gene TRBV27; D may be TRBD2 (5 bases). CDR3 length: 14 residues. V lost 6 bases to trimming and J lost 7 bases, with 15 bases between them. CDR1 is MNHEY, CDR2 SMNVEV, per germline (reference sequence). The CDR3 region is CASSSEAAGGELFF. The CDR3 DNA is TGTGCCAGCAGCTCCGAAGCGGCAGGCGGGGAGCTGTTTTTT.

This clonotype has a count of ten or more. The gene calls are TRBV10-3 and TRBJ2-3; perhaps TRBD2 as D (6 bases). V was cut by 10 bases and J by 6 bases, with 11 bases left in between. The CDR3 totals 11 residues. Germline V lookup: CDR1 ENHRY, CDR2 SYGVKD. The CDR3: CATLSGDTQYF. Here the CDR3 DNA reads TGTGCCACCTTAAGCGGGGATACGCAGTATTTT.

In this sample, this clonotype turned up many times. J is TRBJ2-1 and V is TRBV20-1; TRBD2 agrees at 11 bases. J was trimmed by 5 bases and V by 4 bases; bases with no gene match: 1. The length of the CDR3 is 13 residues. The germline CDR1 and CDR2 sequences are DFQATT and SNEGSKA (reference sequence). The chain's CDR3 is CSATSGGHNEQFF. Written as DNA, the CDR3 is TGCAGTGCTACTAGCGGGGGGCACAATGAGCAGTTCTTC.

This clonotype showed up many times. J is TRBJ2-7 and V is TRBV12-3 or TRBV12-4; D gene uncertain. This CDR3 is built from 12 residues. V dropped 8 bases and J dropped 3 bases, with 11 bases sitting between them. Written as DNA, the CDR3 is TGTGCCAGCGGATTTAGTATCTACGAGCAGTACTTC. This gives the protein CASGFSIYEQYF.